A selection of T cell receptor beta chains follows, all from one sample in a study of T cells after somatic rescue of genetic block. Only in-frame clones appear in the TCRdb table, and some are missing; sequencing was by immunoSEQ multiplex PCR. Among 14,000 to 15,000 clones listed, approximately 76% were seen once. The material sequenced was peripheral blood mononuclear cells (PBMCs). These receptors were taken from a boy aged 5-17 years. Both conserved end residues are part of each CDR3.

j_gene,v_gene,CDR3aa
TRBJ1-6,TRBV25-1,CASSEGSPLHF
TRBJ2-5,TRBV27,CASSFGGTSGFLKTQYF
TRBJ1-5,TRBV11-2,CASSLQNSNQPQHF
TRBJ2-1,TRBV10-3,CAISAGQGSDEQFF
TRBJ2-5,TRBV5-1,CASSLIRETQYF
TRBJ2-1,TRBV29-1,CSVTVQTNEQFF
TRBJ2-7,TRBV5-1,CASSLVPEGNYEQYF
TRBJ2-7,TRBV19,CASSSDSSYEQYF
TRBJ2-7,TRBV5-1,CASSYMSQGYSYEQYF
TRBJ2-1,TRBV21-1,CASTRGRPQFF
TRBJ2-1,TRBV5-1,CASSLGGYNEQFF
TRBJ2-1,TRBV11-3,CASSHGRSGNYNEQFF
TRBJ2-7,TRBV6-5,CASSPVGGARKEQYF
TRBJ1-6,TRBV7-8,CASSLDDRANSPLHF
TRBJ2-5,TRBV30,CAWSGTRETQYF
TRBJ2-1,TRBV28,CASSLPLAGVWDNEQFF
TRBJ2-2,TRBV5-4,CASSFRGPGKVGELFF
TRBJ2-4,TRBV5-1,CASSLGLDRPLAKNIQYF
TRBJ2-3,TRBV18,CASSPRTGTTTDTQYF
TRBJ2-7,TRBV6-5,CASSYSGEQYF
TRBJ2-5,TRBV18,CASSPQGAETQYF
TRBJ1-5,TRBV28,CASSRRSPGQPQHF
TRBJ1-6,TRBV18,CASSPRAGNSPLHF
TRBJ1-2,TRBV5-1,CASSILTGSYTF
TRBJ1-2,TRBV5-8,CASSLERAQGLYGYTF
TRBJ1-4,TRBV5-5,CASSWRGQSTNEKLFF
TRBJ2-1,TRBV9,CASSVGGAGRDEQFF
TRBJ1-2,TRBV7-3,CASSLRTGSNNYTF
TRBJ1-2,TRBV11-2,CASSLDRGGLQGGYTF
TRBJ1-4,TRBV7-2,CASSFPPRGPSNEKLFF
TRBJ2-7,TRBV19,CASSIGVFSYEQYF
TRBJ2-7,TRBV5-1,CASSSGLAGGPGTYYEQYF
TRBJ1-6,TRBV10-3,CAISEREITYNSPLHF
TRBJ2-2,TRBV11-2,CASSRPGTNTGELFF
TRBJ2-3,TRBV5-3,CARSLDRVAADTQYF
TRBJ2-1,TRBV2,CASSEWAGGYNEQFF
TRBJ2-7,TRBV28,CASSLHRWEQYF
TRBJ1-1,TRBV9,CASSATGLRNTEAFF
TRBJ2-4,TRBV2,CASSENWAKNIQYF
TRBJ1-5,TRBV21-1,CASSKRQGDWPQHF
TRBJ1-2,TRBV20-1,CSAGRFGGYTF
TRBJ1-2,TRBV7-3,CASSSGQDYGYTF
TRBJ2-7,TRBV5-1,CASSLGGTLSYEQYF
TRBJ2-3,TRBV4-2,CASSQEDRGRSDTQYF
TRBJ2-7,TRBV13,CASSLDGGHEQYF
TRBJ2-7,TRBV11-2,CASSLGASVSYEQYF
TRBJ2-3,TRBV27,CASSVTSGGITDTQYF
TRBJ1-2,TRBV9,CASSLSREGLPANYGYTF
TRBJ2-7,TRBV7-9,CASSLGGGQFYEQYF
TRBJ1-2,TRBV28,CASRTGGYGYTF
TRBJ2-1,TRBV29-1,CSAGQAYNEQFF
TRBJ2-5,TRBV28,CASPQRGGPEETQYF